A single sample is the source of the 8 T cell receptor beta chains below, sequenced in a study of blood T cells in healthy people across ages. Together with a sample-barcoded 5' primer, a J-beta primer mix was included in a second PCR lasting roughly 6 to 12 cycles. TCRdb processed the 5' RACE reads anew with MiXCR; each CDR3 protein has one entry. The table has 1.5 million to 2 million distinct CDR3 sequences, 28% seen once. The sample comprised blood. Receptor source: a woman under 40 in good health.

This clonotype was counted a few times. V is TRBV4-3 and J is TRBJ2-1, with TRBD1 identical over 8 bases. CDR1 is LGHNA and CDR2 is YSLEER in the germline V gene. The trim removed 1 base at V and 14 bases at J, leaving 7 bases unmatched. The CDR3 runs to 13 residues. The CDR3 here is CASSQAKEGQEFF. In DNA form, the CDR3 reads TGCGCCAGCAGCCAAGCCAAGGAGGGACAGGAGTTCTTC.

This clonotype was observed at least ten times. Relative to the germline gene, one junction end is altered; a read error may explain this. The chain recombines TRBV5-1 with TRBJ1-1; 7 bases align to TRBD1. In germline, CDR1 is SGHRS, CDR2 YFSETQ. The CDR3 is 14 amino acids. The CDR3 region has the DNA TGTGCCAGCAGTTTAGCCGGAGGGGGCACCGAAGCTTTCTTT. Its translation: CASSLAGGGTEAFF.

The table lists this clonotype with many counts. V is TRBV30 and J is TRBJ2-6, with D uncertain. Germline CDR1 is GTSNPN and CDR2 is SVGIG (reference sequence). This CDR3 region has 14 residues. The CDR3 DNA reads TGTGCTGCTAGTGCGGACTCTGGGGCCAACGTCCTGACTTTC. The encoded protein is CAASADSGANVLTF.

This clonotype was detected ten times or more. CDR3 residues: CASRLSGGTYNEQFF. The CDR3 DNA sequence: TGTGCCAGCAGGCTAAGCGGGGGCACCTACAATGAGCAGTTCTTC. The V gene is TRBV12-3 or TRBV12-4, the J gene TRBJ2-1; TRBD2 matches at 8 bases. V was clipped by 6 bases and J by 2 bases; unmatched bases: 6. This CDR3 is 15 amino acids long.

This chain connects TRBV30 to TRBJ2-1; 8 nucleotides align to TRBD2. The CDR3 runs to 22 residues. Germline V CDR1 and CDR2: GTSNPN, SVGIG (reference sequence). The trim removed 4 bases at V and 5 bases at J, leaving 31 bases unmatched. CDR3 in amino acids: CAWNVTAYDFRLAKNQNNEQFF. The CDR3 coding sequence is TGTGCCTGGAATGTAACTGCATATGACTTTAGACTAGCGAAGAATCAGAACAATGAGCAGTTCTTC.

The rearrangement links TRBV6-2 or TRBV6-3 to TRBJ2-3; D is possibly TRBD1 (7 bases). This CDR3 is built from 15 residues. Trimming shortened V by 7 bases and J by 4 bases, and 18 bases separated the two germline ends. The germline V gene encodes CDR1 MNHEY and CDR2 SVGEGT. CDR3 sequence: CASNPRGVEADTQYF. The CDR3 nucleotides read TGTGCCAGCAATCCCAGGGGGGTTGAAGCAGATACGCAGTATTTT.

The chain employs TRBV20-1 and TRBJ2-3; tentatively, D is TRBD2 (5 bases). The CDR3 covers 14 residues. Looked up from germline, CDR1 is DFQATT and CDR2 is SNEGSKA (reference sequence). Between the trimmed V and J ends, which lost 2 bases and 4 bases, there was a span of 13 bases. The CDR3 sequence is CSARRPSRADTQYF. The CDR3 region has the DNA TGCAGTGCTAGACGTCCCTCGAGGGCAGATACGCAGTATTTT.

The chain uses TRBV5-1 and TRBJ2-3, with a possible D match to TRBD1 (5 bases). CDR3 size: 15 residues. CDR1 SGHRS and CDR2 YFSETQ come from the germline V gene. V shed 4 bases and J shed 2 bases, with 14 bases lying between them. CDR3 sequence: CASSATGGVTDTQYF. CDR3 coding DNA: TGCGCCAGCAGCGCAACAGGTGGAGTCACAGATACGCAGTATTTT.